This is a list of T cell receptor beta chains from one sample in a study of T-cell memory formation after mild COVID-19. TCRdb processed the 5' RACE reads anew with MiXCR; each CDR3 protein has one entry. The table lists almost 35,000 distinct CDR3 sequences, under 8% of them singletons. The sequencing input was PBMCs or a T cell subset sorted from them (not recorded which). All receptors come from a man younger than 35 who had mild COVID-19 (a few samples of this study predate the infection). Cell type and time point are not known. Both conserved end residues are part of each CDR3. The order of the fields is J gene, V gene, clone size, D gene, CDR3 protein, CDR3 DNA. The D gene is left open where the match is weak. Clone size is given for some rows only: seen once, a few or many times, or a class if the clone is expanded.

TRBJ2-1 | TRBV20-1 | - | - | CSAPFPSFYNEQFF | TGCAGTGCTCCTTTCCCCAGTTTCTACAATGAGCAGTTCTTC
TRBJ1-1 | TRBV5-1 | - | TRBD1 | CASSSYRTGRSEAFF | TGCGCCAGCAGCTCTTACCGGACAGGGAGGAGTGAAGCTTTCTTT
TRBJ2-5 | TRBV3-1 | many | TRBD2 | CASSQDFGAGGQETQYF | TGTGCCAGCAGCCAAGATTTCGGAGCGGGGGGGCAAGAGACCCAGTACTTC
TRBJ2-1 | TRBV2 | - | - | CASSEGNGSPLDEQFF | TGTGCCAGCAGTGAAGGAAACGGGAGTCCCCTAGATGAGCAGTTCTTC
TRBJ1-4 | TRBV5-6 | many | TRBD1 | CASSWTGGTNEKLFF | TGTGCCAGCAGCTGGACAGGGGGCACTAATGAAAAACTGTTTTTT
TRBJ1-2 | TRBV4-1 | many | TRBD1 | CASSQVTGRGGYTF | TGCGCCAGCAGCCAAGTGACAGGGCGAGGGGGCTACACCTTC
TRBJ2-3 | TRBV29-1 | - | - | CSVGMGGPQYF | TGCAGCGTCGGAATGGGGGGTCCGCAGTATTTT
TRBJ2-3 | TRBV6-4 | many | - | CASSEEGSSTDTQYF | TGTGCCAGCAGTGAAGAGGGATCTAGCACAGATACGCAGTATTTT
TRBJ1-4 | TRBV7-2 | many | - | CASSSVGEKLFF | TGTGCCAGCAGCTCTGTCGGTGAAAAACTGTTTTTT
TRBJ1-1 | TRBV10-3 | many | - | CAISGELWTEAFF | TGTGCCATCAGTGGCGAATTGTGGACTGAAGCTTTCTTT
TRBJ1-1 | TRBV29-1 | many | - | CSVVKGVEAFF | TGCAGCGTAGTAAAGGGGGTCGAAGCTTTCTTT
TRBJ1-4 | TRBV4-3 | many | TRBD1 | CASSLDRTGTYNEKLFF | TGCGCCAGCAGCCTAGACAGGACAGGGACTTATAATGAAAAACTGTTTTTT
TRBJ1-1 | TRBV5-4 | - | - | CASTYGGAAEAFF | TGTGCCAGCACCTACGGGGGGGCCGCTGAAGCTTTCTTT
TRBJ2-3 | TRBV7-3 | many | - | CASSLIGGTDTQYF | TGTGCCAGCAGCTTAATCGGGGGCACAGATACGCAGTATTTT
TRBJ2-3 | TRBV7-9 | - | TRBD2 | CASTPKGTNTDTQYF | TGTGCCAGCACCCCCAAGGGGACTAACACAGATACGCAGTATTTT
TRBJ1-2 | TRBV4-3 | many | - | CASSQSGDGYTF | TGCGCCAGCAGCCAGTCGGGTGATGGCTACACCTTC
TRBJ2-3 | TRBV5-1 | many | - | CASSRASTDTQYF | TGCGCCAGCAGCAGGGCAAGCACAGATACGCAGTATTTT
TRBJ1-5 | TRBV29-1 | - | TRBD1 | CSVGTGNQPQHF | TGCAGCGTAGGGACAGGGAATCAGCCCCAGCATTTT
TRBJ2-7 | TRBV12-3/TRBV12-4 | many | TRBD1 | CASSSGTGGLRSYEQYF | TGTGCCAGCAGTTCGGGGACAGGGGGTCTACGCTCCTACGAGCAGTACTTC
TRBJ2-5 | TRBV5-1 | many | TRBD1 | CASSLWTGQETQYF | TGCGCCAGCAGCCTCTGGACAGGACAAGAGACCCAGTACTTC
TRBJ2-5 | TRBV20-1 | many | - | CSARDSAGRYQETQYF | TGCAGTGCTAGAGATAGTGCAGGGAGGTACCAAGAGACCCAGTACTTC
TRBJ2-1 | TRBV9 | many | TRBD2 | CASSVVPLLAGTLSSYNEQFF | TGTGCCAGCAGCGTAGTCCCCTTACTAGCGGGGACATTAAGCTCCTACAATGAGCAGTTCTTC
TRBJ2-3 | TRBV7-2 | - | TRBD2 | CASSPPGTRDTQYF | TGTGCCAGCAGCCCCCCCGGGACTAGAGATACGCAGTATTTT
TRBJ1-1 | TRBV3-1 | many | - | CASSQGAQGYTEAFF | TGTGCCAGCAGCCAAGGTGCTCAGGGTTACACTGAAGCTTTCTTT
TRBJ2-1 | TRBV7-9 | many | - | CASSKRLLDSSLVGLNEQFF | TGTGCCAGCAGCAAACGATTATTGGACTCGTCCCTCGTGGGATTAAATGAGCAGTTCTTC
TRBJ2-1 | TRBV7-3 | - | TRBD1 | CASSKTGGSAGVVFF | TGTGCCAGCAGCAAGACAGGGGGCTCAGCGGGAGTGGTGTTCTTC
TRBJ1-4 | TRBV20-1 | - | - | CSARSTMGELFF | TGCAGTGCTAGATCCACCATGGGAGAACTGTTTTTT
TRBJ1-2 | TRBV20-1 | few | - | CSASPRADYGYTF | TGCAGTGCTAGTCCTCGGGCGGATTATGGCTACACCTTC
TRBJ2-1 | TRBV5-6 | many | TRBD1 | CASSTRTGTNEQFF | TGTGCCAGCAGCACCAGGACAGGGACGAATGAGCAGTTCTTC
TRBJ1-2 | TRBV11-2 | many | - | CASSAAGDGGIYGYTF | TGTGCCAGCAGCGCAGCAGGGGACGGCGGGATCTATGGCTACACCTTC
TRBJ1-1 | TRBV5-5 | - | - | CASSEGAPGGTEAFF | TGTGCCAGCAGCGAGGGCGCTCCGGGGGGCACTGAAGCTTTCTTT
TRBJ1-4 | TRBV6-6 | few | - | CASSENGATNEKLFF | TGTGCCAGCAGTGAGAACGGCGCAACTAATGAAAAACTGTTTTTT
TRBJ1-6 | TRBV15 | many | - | CATSLTREQGSPLHF | TGTGCCACCAGCCTAACTAGAGAACAGGGATCACCCCTCCACTTT
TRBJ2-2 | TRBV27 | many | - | CASSSPSGTATGELFF | TGTGCCAGCAGTTCCCCATCCGGGACGGCTACCGGGGAGCTGTTTTTT
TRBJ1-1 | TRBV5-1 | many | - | CASRAGHQNTEAFF | TGCGCCAGCAGGGCGGGACACCAGAACACTGAAGCTTTCTTT
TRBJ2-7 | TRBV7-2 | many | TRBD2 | CASSPSGGPYEQYF | TGTGCCAGCAGCCCTAGCGGGGGGCCCTACGAGCAGTACTTC
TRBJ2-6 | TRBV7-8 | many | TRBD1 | CASSLGQGAGANVLTF | TGTGCCAGCAGCTTGGGACAGGGAGCCGGGGCCAACGTCCTGACTTTC
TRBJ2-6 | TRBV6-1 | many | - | CASSELRGANVLTF | TGTGCCAGCAGTGAATTACGGGGGGCCAACGTCCTGACTTTC
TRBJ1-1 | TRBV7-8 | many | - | CASSYRAGSTEAFF | TGTGCCAGCAGTTACCGTGCGGGCAGCACTGAAGCTTTCTTT
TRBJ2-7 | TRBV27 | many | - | CAIAKSRTEPYEQYF | TGTGCCATCGCTAAAAGCCGGACAGAGCCCTACGAGCAGTACTTC
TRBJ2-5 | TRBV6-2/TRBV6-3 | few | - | CASSYFSAEETQYF | TGTGCCAGCAGTTACTTCTCGGCGGAAGAGACCCAGTACTTC
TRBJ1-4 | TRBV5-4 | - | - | CASSTGGRTNEKLFF | TGTGCCAGCAGCACGGGAGGGCGAACTAATGAAAAACTGTTTTTT
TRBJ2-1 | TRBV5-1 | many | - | CASSREGASYNEQFF | TGCGCCAGCAGTCGCGAAGGGGCCTCCTACAATGAGCAGTTCTTC
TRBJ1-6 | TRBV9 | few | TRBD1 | CASSGGQSGSSPLHF | TGTGCCAGCAGTGGGGGACAGTCCGGTTCTTCACCCCTCCACTTT
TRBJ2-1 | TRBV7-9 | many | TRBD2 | CASRTGLAGGRGEQFF | TGTGCCAGCAGAACGGGACTAGCGGGGGGGCGCGGGGAGCAGTTCTTC
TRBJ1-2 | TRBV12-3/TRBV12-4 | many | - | CASSSGSGYTF | TGTGCCAGCAGTTCAGGGAGTGGCTACACCTTC
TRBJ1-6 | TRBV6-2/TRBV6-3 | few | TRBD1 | CASSSESWDRSLHF | TGTGCCAGCAGTTCCGAGTCCTGGGACAGAAGCCTCCACTTT
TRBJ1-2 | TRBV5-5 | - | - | CASSTPPLANYGYTF | TGTGCCAGCAGCACCCCGCCCCTCGCTAACTATGGCTACACCTTC